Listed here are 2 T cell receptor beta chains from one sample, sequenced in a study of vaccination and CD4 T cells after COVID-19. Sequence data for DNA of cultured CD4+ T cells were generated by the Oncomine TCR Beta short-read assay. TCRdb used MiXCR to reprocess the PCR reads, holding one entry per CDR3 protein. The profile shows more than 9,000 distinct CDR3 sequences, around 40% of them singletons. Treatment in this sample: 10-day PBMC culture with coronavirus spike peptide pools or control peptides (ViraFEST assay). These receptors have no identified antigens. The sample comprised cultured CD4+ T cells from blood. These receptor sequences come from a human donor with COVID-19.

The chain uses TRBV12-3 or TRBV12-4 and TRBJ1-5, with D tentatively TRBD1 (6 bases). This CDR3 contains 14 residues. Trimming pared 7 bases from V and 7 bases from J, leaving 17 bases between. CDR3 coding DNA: TGTGCCAGCACCTTGGGAAGGGGGTGGCAGCCCCAGCATTTT. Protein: CASTLGRGWQPQHF.

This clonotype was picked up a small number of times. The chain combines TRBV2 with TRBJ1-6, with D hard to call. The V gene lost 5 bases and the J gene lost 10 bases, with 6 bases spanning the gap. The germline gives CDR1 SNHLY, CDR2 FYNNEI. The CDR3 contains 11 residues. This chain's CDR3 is CASSLESPLHF. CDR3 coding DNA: TGTGCCAGCAGTCTTGAGTCACCCCTCCACTTT.